The present TCR beta chain was sequenced within a study of brain metastases from non-small cell lung cancer (dated by TCRdb to about 2019). For the wider study: The study profiled the immune microenvironment of paired resected primary tumors and brain metastases from non-small-cell lung cancer patients. Findings and caveats that apply to the study as a whole: T-cell clones were apparently expanded in about 60% of brain metastases relative to the matched primary tumors. T-cell infiltration was lower in brain metastases than in primary tumors (P < 0.001). Paired brain metastases and primary tumors largely shared TCR repertoires, although T-cell densities in the metastases were sparse.

The library relied on the immunoSEQ multiplex PCR assay. Alongside a 770-gene immune expression panel, the team sequenced the T-cell receptor beta chain repertoire. In its TCRdb copy, this immuneACCESS table keeps in-frame sequences only and misses some clones. Where compared with another copy, unresolved V genes explain less than half of these, and the others have no known cause. Present in this sample are 3,500 to 5,500 clones, about 80% of which were seen just once. The ten largest account for roughly 7.4% of the sample. V sheds 6 bases and J sheds 6 bases, leaving 17 bases between their ends. The CDR3 has 14 amino acids, counting the end cysteine and phenylalanine. Left in the record is the CDR3 DNA by itself, 42 bases read in frame from the first base. A word on this clone: Which antigen it targets is not known. Per-nucleotide qualities are absent, and no much larger clonotype sits a single base away.

The cohort was made up of 30 to 45 patients with surgically resected non-small-cell lung cancer, each of whom had both a primary tumor specimen and a brain metastasis specimen. The tumor specimens used were formalin-fixed, paraffin-embedded tissues taken from archives. Sequenced: primary lung tumor tissue. This specimen's cell subset or site label, per the study, means: primary lung tumor paired with brain metastasis. The chain is encoded by TRBV23-1 joined to TRBJ2-5; too little of a D gene remains to name it. TRBV23-1 qualifies as an ORF whose function is uncertain. The clonotype comes from a donor over 35 with non-small cell lung cancer. The DNA sequence is TGCGCCAGCAGCCTATCCGAAGAGCAAAAGACCCAGTACTTC. It encodes CASSLSEEQKTQYF.